Presented here are 27 T cell receptor beta chains from one specimen sequenced in a study of CD8 T cells in ankylosing spondylitis. Which antigens these TCRs recognize remains unknown. One entry per CDR3 protein, called by TCRdb with MiXCR from the 5' RACE reads. The table has approximately 520,000 distinct CDR3 sequences, 5.3% seen once; the top ten hold around 3.5%. Study-wide results and caveats: What appeared characteristic of ankylosing spondylitis blood was a TCR beta motif of seven to nine highly homologous variants.

Material for sequencing was blood, either unsorted or a sorted T cell fraction (not recorded which). All receptors derive from a male donor with ankylosing spondylitis.

The sample holds many counts of this clonotype. The chain has TRBV4-3 and TRBJ1-1, with unresolved D. CDR3 length: 15 residues. The germline CDR1 and CDR2 sequences are LGHNA and YSLEER. Trimming cost V 0 bases and J 3 bases, with 11 bases left between them. The CDR3 sequence is CASSQDGWPHTEAFF. The CDR3 DNA reads TGCGCCAGCAGCCAAGACGGCTGGCCGCACACTGAAGCTTTCTTT.

This clonotype was seen repeatedly, ten times or more. CDR3 sequence: CASRKAWGALYGYTF. CDR3 in DNA: TGTGCCAGCCGAAAGGCCTGGGGGGCATTGTATGGCTACACCTTC. The rearrangement joins TRBV21-1 to TRBJ1-2; the table's D call, TRBD1, was not checked against the DNA. TRBV21-1 is flagged as a pseudogene. The CDR3 is 15 amino acids.

This clonotype was detected many times. The chain employs TRBV5-1 and TRBJ1-2, with unresolved D. Germline V gene data show CDR1 as SGHRS and CDR2 as YFSETQ. The V end was cut by 3 bases, the J end by 4 bases, with 10 bases between. This CDR3 spans 13 amino acids. The CDR3 region is CASSSRSSYGYTF. CDR3 coding DNA: TGCGCCAGCAGCTCCAGGTCCAGCTATGGCTACACCTTC.

This clonotype was detected many times. The rearrangement uses TRBV20-1 and TRBJ1-1; possibly TRBD1 for D (5 bases). The CDR3 runs to 12 residues. V gave up 7 bases and J gave up 1 base, with 10 bases separating them. Germline CDR1 and CDR2: DFQATT and SNEGSKA (reference sequence). CDR3 loop: CSVKGTNTEAFF. CDR3 coding DNA: TGCAGTGTAAAGGGGACGAACACTGAAGCTTTCTTT.

This clonotype was detected many times. V gene TRBV4-3 combines with J gene TRBJ2-1; 8 positions match TRBD2. The CDR3 has 16 amino acids. Germline values: CDR1 LGHNA, CDR2 YSLEER. J lost 0 bases, V lost 4 bases, and 5 bases had no gene match. The CDR3 DNA follows: TGCGCCAGCAGCCCTATAGCGGGGAGCTCCTACAATGAGCAGTTCTTC. Encoded protein: CASSPIAGSSYNEQFF.

This clonotype was seen at least ten times. This sequence joins TRBV24-1 and TRBJ2-3; D is unclear. The V gene's germline CDR1 is KGHDR and CDR2 SFDVKD. Trimming took off 0 bases at V and 6 bases at J, with 12 bases between the two ends. The CDR3 is 15 amino acids. The CDR3 coding sequence is TGTGCCACCAGTGATTTGCAAGGGCCCGGGGATACGCAGTATTTT. It codes for CATSDLQGPGDTQYF.

This clonotype occurred many times. The rearrangement uses TRBV7-2 and TRBJ2-7; D not certain. The ends were cut back, 2 bases at V and 6 bases at J, with 11 bases in the middle. The CDR3 extends over 13 amino acids. The germline V gene has CDR1 SGHTA and CDR2 FQGNSA. This chain's CDR3 is CASSLRFGAEQYF. CDR3 nucleotide sequence: TGTGCCAGCAGCTTACGCTTTGGCGCCGAGCAGTACTTC.

This clonotype was recorded many times. The CDR3, as DNA: TGCAGTGCTAGAGATCTGACTAGCGGGAGCGACGAGCAGTACTTC. This codes for CSARDLTSGSDEQYF. The rearrangement uses TRBV20-1 and TRBJ2-7; TRBD2 matches 12 bases. Germline loops: CDR1 DFQATT, CDR2 SNEGSKA (reference sequence). V shed 0 bases, J shed 5 bases, and the junction held 5 bases outside the gene matches. The CDR3 has 15 residues.

The chain uses TRBV7-8 and TRBJ1-1; no clear D. Looked up from germline, CDR1 is SGHVS and CDR2 is FQNEAQ. V lost 0 bases to trimming and J lost 1 base, with 9 bases between them. The CDR3 has 15 amino acids. The DNA for the CDR3 is TGTGCCAGCAGCTTAGCGCTCGAAAGGAACACTGAAGCTTTCTTT. Translating gives CASSLALERNTEAFF. Variable domain in full (rest from reference TRBV7-8 and TRBJ1-1): GAGVSQSPRYKVAKRGQDVALRCDPISGHVSLFWYQQALGQGPEFLTYFQNEAQLDKSGLPSDRFFAERPEGSVSTLKIQRTQQEDSAVYLCASSLALERNTEAFFGQGTRLTVV.

The sample holds many counts of this clonotype. This chain connects TRBV6-6 to TRBJ1-1; no clear D gene. The CDR3 loop spans 13 amino acids. In germline, CDR1 is MNHNY, CDR2 SVGAGI (reference sequence). V was trimmed by 5 bases and J by 2 bases, leaving 9 bases between them. The CDR3 here is CASSMQANTEAFF. The CDR3 nucleotides read TGTGCCAGCAGTATGCAGGCAAACACTGAAGCTTTCTTT.

This clonotype turned up a few times. The chain combines TRBV20-1 with TRBJ2-7, with 7 nucleotides matching TRBD1. The CDR3 sequence is 15 residues long. Germline-derived CDR1 and CDR2 are DFQATT and SNEGSKA (reference sequence). V was clipped by 7 bases and J by 2 bases; unmatched bases: 14. CDR3: CSGPTGNGPTYEQYF. Here the CDR3 DNA reads TGCAGTGGCCCGACAGGGAACGGCCCTACCTACGAGCAGTACTTC.

Ten or more counts support this clonotype. CDR3 nucleotides: TGTGCCAGCAGCGTACCGTCACCCCTCCACTTT. It encodes CASSVPSPLHF. The chain joins TRBV9 to TRBJ1-6; D not certain. Germline CDR1 reads SGDLS; CDR2 reads YYNGEE. The CDR3 has 11 residues. The germline V and J ends were trimmed by 1 base and 10 bases, with 3 bases remaining between them.

The sample holds many counts of this clonotype. The chain is built from TRBV24-1 and TRBJ1-1; D is possibly TRBD1 (6 bases). In germline, CDR1 is KGHDR, CDR2 SFDVKD. CDR3 length: 15 residues. Between the trimmed V and J ends, which lost 4 bases and 1 base, there was a span of 12 bases. Written as DNA, the CDR3 is TGTGCCACCAGTGAAACAGGGAGAAAGAACACTGAAGCTTTCTTT. Protein product: CATSETGRKNTEAFF.

This clonotype appeared a few times. The V and J genes are TRBV4-3 and TRBJ2-7; D is uncertain. Germline CDR1 and CDR2: LGHNA and YSLEER. Trimming took 2 bases from V and 2 from J, leaving 7 bases between them. There are 13 residues in the CDR3. In DNA, the CDR3 is TGCGCCAGCAGCCAAAGTCCAGCCTACGAGCAGTACTTC. It codes for CASSQSPAYEQYF.

V gene TRBV18 combines with J gene TRBJ1-2; no clear D gene. Trimming shortened V by 2 bases and J by 5 bases, and 15 bases separated the two germline ends. The CDR3 runs to 15 residues. The V gene's germline CDR1 is KGHSH and CDR2 LQKENI. The CDR3, as DNA: TGTGCCAGCTCACCAATCCAGGCGGGAGAATATGGCTACACCTTC. Its protein is CASSPIQAGEYGYTF. The whole variable domain, filled in from reference TRBV18 and TRBJ1-2, reads NAGVMQNPRHLVRRRGQEARLRCSPMKGHSHVYWYRQLPEEGLKFMVYLQKENIIDESGMPKERFSAEFPKEGPSILRIQQVVRGDSAAYFCASSPIQAGEYGYTFGSGTRLTVV.

The chain combines TRBV5-1 with TRBJ2-1, with unresolved D. V was cut by 0 bases and J by 0 bases, with 7 bases left in between. Germline loops: CDR1 SGHRS, CDR2 YFSETQ. The CDR3 contains 15 residues. CDR3 in amino acids: CASSLVHSSYNEQFF. CDR3 nucleotides: TGCGCCAGCAGCTTGGTGCACAGCTCCTACAATGAGCAGTTCTTC.

This clonotype has ten or more counts. This chain uses TRBV11-2 with TRBJ2-7; 10 nucleotides line up with TRBD1. V lost 5 bases to trimming and J lost 7 bases; unmatched junction nucleotides: 8. This CDR3 is built from 14 residues. CDR1 and CDR2 (germline): SGHAT, FQNNGV. The CDR3 DNA reads TGTGCCAGCAGCATGACAGGGGGCTTCGGTGAGCAGTACTTC. Its protein is CASSMTGGFGEQYF. The variable domain in full, completed from reference TRBV11-2 and TRBJ2-7, reads EAGVAQSPRYKIIEKRQSVAFWCNPISGHATLYWYQQILGQGPKLLIQFQNNGVVDDSQLPKDRFSAERLKGVDSTLKIQPAKLEDSAVYLCASSMTGGFGEQYFGPGTRLTVT.

This clonotype was detected many times. The genes are TRBV29-1 and TRBJ2-1, with TRBD2 matching over 10 bases. Germline values: CDR1 SQVTM, CDR2 ANQGSEA. V dropped 4 bases and J dropped 5; count of bases not matched to a gene: 2. This CDR3 region has 13 residues. The CDR3 loop reads CSVGGLADNEQFF. In nucleotides, the CDR3 is TGCAGCGTTGGCGGACTAGCGGACAATGAGCAGTTCTTC.

This clonotype was seen repeatedly, ten times or more. The chain employs TRBV29-1 and TRBJ2-7; D is unclear. CDR1 and CDR2 (germline): SQVTM, ANQGSEA. V shed 5 bases and J shed 6 bases, with 20 bases lying between them. This CDR3 is built from 14 residues. The CDR3 reads CSVSPDGGASEQYF. The CDR3 DNA reads TGCAGCGTTTCCCCCGACGGTGGAGCCAGCGAGCAGTACTTC.

This clonotype came up many times. The chain recombines TRBV20-1 with TRBJ2-3; D unresolved. The CDR3 sequence is 15 residues long. Per the germline V gene, CDR1 is DFQATT and CDR2 is SNEGSKA (reference sequence). The germline V and J ends were trimmed by 5 bases and 4 bases, with 19 bases remaining between them. The DNA of the CDR3 is TGCAGTGCTCCGAAAACACAAGGGCCCCCAGATACGCAGTATTTT. Protein: CSAPKTQGPPDTQYF.

In this sample, this clonotype turned up many times. The chain combines TRBV12-3 or TRBV12-4 with TRBJ2-5; 10 bases fit TRBD1. This CDR3 contains 13 residues. With 7 bases clipped from V and 5 bases from J, the junction kept 4 bases outside the gene matches. CDR3 nucleotides: TGTGCCAGCACCTCGGGACAGGGGGAGACCCAGTACTTC. It is translated as CASTSGQGETQYF.

This clonotype was recorded many times. The chain carries TRBV18 and TRBJ2-3; a possible D gene is TRBD1 (6 bases). The CDR3 sequence is 16 residues long. V lost 4 bases, J lost 0 bases, and 14 bases lay in between. From germline, CDR1 is KGHSH and CDR2 LQKENI. The CDR3 DNA reads TGTGCCAGCTCACTCCTGGCCACAGGGAGCACAGATACGCAGTATTTT. This gives the protein CASSLLATGSTDTQYF.

This clonotype appeared a few times. The rearrangement joins TRBV11-2 to TRBJ2-2; 9 bases line up with TRBD2. CDR3 length: 16 amino acids. The V and J ends lost 4 bases and 5 bases, in that order; junction bases with no gene match: 8. Germline-derived CDR1 and CDR2 are SGHAT and FQNNGV. Here the CDR3 reads CASSSTSAGGTGELFF. CDR3 sequence (DNA): TGTGCCAGCAGCTCGACTAGCGCGGGGGGGACCGGGGAGCTGTTTTTT.

With respect to this clonotype: A read error may produce the germline difference seen at one junction end. The DNA for the CDR3 is TGCGACAGCAGCCAGGGTCTGAACACTGAAGCTTTCTTT. Residues: CDSSQGLNTEAFF. This sequence joins TRBV4-3 and TRBJ1-1, with a tentative D call TRBD1 (5 bases). CDR3 length: 13 amino acids. CDR1 LGHNA and CDR2 YSLEER come from the germline V gene.

This clonotype was recorded many times. The chain joins TRBV6-2 or TRBV6-3 to TRBJ1-2; 7 positions match TRBD1. Per the germline V gene, CDR1 is MNHEY and CDR2 is SVGEGT. The CDR3 contains 14 residues. The ends lost 5 bases at V and 0 bases at J; junction bases unmatched: 3. The CDR3 region is CASSGTASNYGYTF. In nucleotides, the CDR3 is TGTGCCAGCAGTGGGACAGCATCTAACTATGGCTACACCTTC.

This clonotype was recorded at least ten times. The genes are TRBV20-1 and TRBJ1-5, with 10 bases fitting TRBD1. CDR1 is DFQATT and CDR2 is SNEGSKA in the germline V gene (reference sequence). Trimming removed 2 bases from V and 6 bases from J; junction bases left unmatched: 10. This CDR3 comprises 16 residues. The CDR3: CSARTRDRGSSQPQHF. The CDR3 DNA reads as TGCAGTGCTAGAACTAGGGACAGGGGTTCTTCTCAGCCCCAGCATTTT.

The chain joins TRBV28 to TRBJ1-1; a weak D match, TRBD1 (6 bases). CDR1 is MDHEN and CDR2 is SYDVKM in the germline V gene. This CDR3 contains 13 residues. V was trimmed by 7 bases and J by 0 bases, leaving 9 bases between them. This CDR3 reads CASTGTLNTEAFF. CDR3 coding DNA: TGTGCCAGCACCGGGACACTGAACACTGAAGCTTTCTTT. Variable domain in full (rest from reference TRBV28 and TRBJ1-1): DVKVTQSSRYLVKRTGEKVFLECVQDMDHENMFWYRQDPGLGLRLIYFSYDVKMKEKGDIPEGYSVSREKKERFSLILESASTNQTSMYLCASTGTLNTEAFFGQGTRLTVV.